Below, 28 T cell receptor beta chains from the same sample are listed, as sequenced in a study of human T cells and chemical hapten exposure. Documented time point: pre-sensitization, week 0. Documented treatment: therapeutic diphenylcyclopropenone sensitization with weekly scalp DPC. A single record per CDR3 protein comes from TCRdb applying MiXCR to the RACE reads. The sample records 35,000 to 40,000 distinct CDR3 sequences, roughly a tenth being singletons. The source was whole blood, collected in connection with sensitization to the hapten diphenylcyclopropenone (DPC). The receptors were gathered from a man under 40 with alopecia areata. Some clones in this sample may be carry-over from other donors' samples.

In its sample, this clonotype was seen many times. J is TRBJ1-6 and V is TRBV12-3 or TRBV12-4; 7 bases are shared with TRBD1. After removal of 5 bases from V and 9 bases from J, the junction contained 10 bases not matched to a gene. The CDR3 contains 15 residues. The CDR3 here is CASSRQGDKGSPLHF. CDR3 DNA: TGTGCCAGCAGTCGACAGGGTGACAAAGGTTCACCCCTCCACTTT.

This clonotype turned up a few times. This chain links TRBV7-6 with TRBJ2-2; 14 bases are a match to TRBD2. The CDR3 loop spans 20 amino acids. The V gene's germline CDR1 is SGHVS and CDR2 FNYEAQ. V dropped 5 bases and J dropped 1; count of bases not matched to a gene: 12. The CDR3 coding sequence is TGTGCCAGCAGCCCCCGCTCACGACTAGCGGGGGGGGTGAACACCGGGGAGCTGTTTTTT. Translation gives CASSPRSRLAGGVNTGELFF.

This clonotype was counted between two and nine times. The CDR3 reads CASSLSTGNEQFF. The CDR3 DNA reads as TGCGCCAGCAGCTTAAGTACGGGCAATGAGCAGTTCTTC. The rearrangement links TRBV5-1 to TRBJ2-1; D ambiguous. Germline CDR1 SGHRS, CDR2 YFSETQ. Trimming removed 2 bases at V and 6 bases at J, with 9 bases between. The CDR3 has 13 residues.

This clonotype appeared a few times. The chain combines TRBV18 with TRBJ1-1; maybe TRBD1 (6 bases). The CDR3 runs to 14 residues. Germline V gene lookup returns CDR1 KGHSH and CDR2 LQKENI. Between the trimmed V and J ends, which lost 3 bases and 0 bases, there was a span of 8 bases. The CDR3 region has the DNA TGTGCCAGCTCACCGGGGGACATGAACACTGAAGCTTTCTTT. Protein: CASSPGDMNTEAFF.

There are a few counts of this clonotype. The chain carries TRBV20-1 and TRBJ2-3; tentatively, D is TRBD1 (6 bases). Germline V CDR1 and CDR2: DFQATT, SNEGSKA (reference sequence). The CDR3 is made up of 16 amino acids. Between the trimmed V and J ends, which lost 4 bases and 0 bases, there was a span of 17 bases. The CDR3 nucleotides are TGCAGTGCTACCGGGGTGGGACACCTGAGCACAGATACGCAGTATTTT. The encoded protein is CSATGVGHLSTDTQYF.

This clonotype was seen many times. The J gene is TRBJ2-3, the V gene TRBV4-3, with TRBD1 matching 7 bases. J lost 2 bases, V lost 1 base, and 6 bases had no gene match. Germline CDR1 and CDR2: LGHNA and YSLEER. There are 16 residues in the CDR3. The CDR3 sequence is CASSQGRGRITDTQYF. The CDR3 DNA sequence: TGCGCCAGCAGCCAAGGTAGGGGGCGGATCACAGATACGCAGTATTTT.

This clonotype was recorded at least ten times. The chain combines TRBV2 with TRBJ2-2, with no clear D. The germline V gene has CDR1 SNHLY and CDR2 FYNNEI. The CDR3 length is 12 residues. Deletions cut 2 bases from V and 4 bases from J, with 2 bases between. This CDR3 reads CASSESTGELFF. Here the CDR3 DNA reads TGTGCCAGCAGTGAATCCACCGGGGAGCTGTTTTTT. Full variable domain (outside the CDR3, taken from reference TRBV2 and TRBJ2-2): EPEVTQTPSHQVTQMGQEVILRCVPISNHLYFYWYRQILGQKVEFLVSFYNNEISEKSEIFDDQFSVERPDGSNFTLKIRSTKLEDSAMYFCASSESTGELFFGEGSRLTVL.

In this sample, this clonotype turned up many times. This chain uses TRBV2 with TRBJ2-7; D is undetermined. The germline V gene encodes CDR1 SNHLY and CDR2 FYNNEI. V was clipped by 4 bases and J by 7 bases, with 11 bases between them. This CDR3 is built from 12 residues. CDR3 region: CASSGRGEEQYF. The CDR3, as DNA: TGTGCCAGCAGTGGGAGAGGAGAGGAGCAGTACTTC.

This clonotype was seen repeatedly, ten times or more. V usage is TRBV14 and J usage is TRBJ1-3; D remains ambiguous. This CDR3 is built from 15 residues. The V and J ends lost 1 base and 2 bases respectively, with 9 bases between them. Germline V CDR1 and CDR2: SGHDN, FVKESK. CDR3 sequence: CASSQAQPTGNTIYF. The CDR3 nucleotides are TGTGCCAGCAGCCAAGCCCAGCCCACTGGAAACACCATATATTTT.

The chain has TRBV12-3 or TRBV12-4 and TRBJ2-5, with D perhaps matching TRBD1 or TRBD2 (5 bases each). V was cut by 3 bases and J by 1 base, with 9 bases left in between. The CDR3 extends over 14 amino acids. The CDR3, as DNA: TGTGCCAGCAGTTTTCTGGGGGTCCAAGAGACCCAGTACTTC. This gives the protein CASSFLGVQETQYF.

This clonotype was counted between two and nine times. The chain combines TRBV29-1 with TRBJ2-2; weak D call: TRBD2 (6 bases). The CDR3 has 14 amino acids. CDR1 and CDR2 (germline): SQVTM, ANQGSEA. V lost 7 bases and J 5 bases, leaving 17 bases between the germline ends. This CDR3 reads CSAAPTGGTGELFF. CDR3 DNA sequence: TGCAGCGCTGCCCCTACCGGAGGGACCGGGGAGCTGTTTTTT.

The gene calls are TRBV5-1 and TRBJ2-1; D is perhaps TRBD2 (6 bases). The CDR3 sequence is 15 residues long. The V and J ends lost 4 bases and 5 bases respectively, with 16 bases between them. Germline-derived CDR1 and CDR2 are SGHRS and YFSETQ. CDR3 in DNA: TGCGCCAGCAGCCACCTAGGGACTGAACACAATGAGCAGTTCTTC. Translating it yields CASSHLGTEHNEQFF.

The chain is built from TRBV7-9 and TRBJ1-6; the D gene is possibly TRBD1 (6 bases). Trimming cost V 5 bases and J 4 bases, with 9 bases left between them. The CDR3 totals 14 residues. The germline V gene has CDR1 SEHNR and CDR2 FQNEAQ (reference sequence). Here the CDR3 DNA reads TGTGCCAGCAGCAGAGGACAGTATAATTCACCCCTCCACTTT. It specifies CASSRGQYNSPLHF.

In this sample, this clonotype turned up many times. This chain uses TRBV3-1 with TRBJ2-5; the D is unclear. The V end was cut by 1 base, the J end by 5 bases, with 5 bases between. Germline V lookup: CDR1 LGHDT, CDR2 YNNKEL (reference sequence). There are 12 residues in the CDR3. CDR3 residues: CASSQGLETQYF. CDR3 coding DNA: TGTGCCAGCAGCCAAGGACTGGAGACCCAGTACTTC.

This clonotype has at least ten counts. The V and J genes are TRBV11-2 and TRBJ1-1; the D is unclear. CDR3 size: 15 residues. The V and J ends lost 0 bases and 3 bases respectively, with 11 bases between them. Germline lookup yields CDR1 SGHAT and CDR2 FQNNGV. The DNA of the CDR3 is TGTGCCAGCAGCTTAGAGGCAGGCCCCCACACTGAAGCTTTCTTT. It codes for CASSLEAGPHTEAFF.

This clonotype was picked up many times. The genes are TRBV7-7 and TRBJ2-3; 8 bases match TRBD1. Germline V gene lookup returns CDR1 SSHAT and CDR2 FNYEAQ (reference sequence). V shed 5 bases and J 5 bases; nucleotides not matched to a gene: 12. The CDR3 is 16 residues long. For the CDR3, the DNA is TGTGCCAGCAGCAAAGGACAGGGTTCGGGTGAAGATACGCAGTATTTT. As protein: CASSKGQGSGEDTQYF.

The V gene is TRBV6-1, the J gene TRBJ2-7; perhaps TRBD1 as D (5 bases). The germline V gene encodes CDR1 MNHNS and CDR2 SASEGT. This CDR3 has 13 amino acids. The V end was cut by 4 bases, the J end by 3 bases, with 10 bases between. CDR3: CASSGGRGYEQYV. CDR3 sequence (DNA): TGTGCCAGCAGTGGGGGCCGTGGCTACGAGCAGTACGTC.

This clonotype has a count of ten or more. CDR3 amino acids: CATDNNRGLDQPQHF. The CDR3 DNA follows: TGTGCCACGGACAACAACAGGGGGCTGGATCAGCCCCAGCATTTT. J is TRBJ1-5 and V is TRBV6-1; 9 bases map to TRBD1. This CDR3 region has 15 residues. V shed 10 bases and J 5 bases; nucleotides not matched to a gene: 12. Germline V gene lookup returns CDR1 MNHNS and CDR2 SASEGT.

This clonotype was observed at least ten times. The chain recombines TRBV27 with TRBJ2-6; D may be TRBD2 (5 bases). The V end lost 5 bases, the J end lost 2 bases, and 19 bases lay between the germline ends. Germline V lookup: CDR1 MNHEY, CDR2 SMNVEV (reference sequence). This CDR3 is built from 18 residues. The CDR3 nucleotides are TGTGCCAGCAGTCTGCGCTGGACTCGCGCCACTGGGGCCAACGTCCTGACTTTC. Protein product: CASSLRWTRATGANVLTF.

This clonotype was picked up a small number of times. The chain has TRBV28 and TRBJ2-7; tentative D call: TRBD1 (5 bases). Trimming pared 4 bases from V and 7 bases from J, leaving 8 bases between. Germline V gene data show CDR1 as MDHEN and CDR2 as SYDVKM. The CDR3 consists of 11 residues. Here the CDR3 reads CASSWSGEQYF. CDR3 DNA: TGTGCCAGCAGTTGGTCAGGGGAGCAGTACTTC.

V and J are TRBV12-3 or TRBV12-4 and TRBJ2-5, with no clear D. The CDR3 length is 19 residues. V was trimmed by 2 bases and J by 0 bases, leaving 22 bases between them. CDR3 in DNA: TGTGCCAGCAGTTTATTGTCCCTGACGGCGCCCGGGTACCAAGAGACCCAGTACTTC. Translated: CASSLLSLTAPGYQETQYF.

This clonotype was observed a few times. The J gene is TRBJ1-2, the V gene TRBV19; tentative D call: TRBD1 (6 bases). Germline CDR1 is LNHDA and CDR2 is SQIVND (reference sequence). The CDR3 totals 14 residues. Trimming stripped 5 bases from V and 0 bases from J, with 10 bases between. CDR3 protein: CASSGQKSNYGYTF. CDR3 bases: TGTGCCAGTAGTGGACAGAAATCTAACTATGGCTACACCTTC. The full variable domain, its missing parts supplied by reference TRBV19 and TRBJ1-2, is DGGITQSPKYLFRKEGQNVTLSCEQNLNHDAMYWYRQDPGQGLRLIYYSQIVNDFQKGDIAEGYSVSREKKESFPLTVTSAQKNPTAFYLCASSGQKSNYGYTFGSGTRLTVV.

This clonotype was recorded a few times. This chain joins TRBV29-1 and TRBJ1-3; 7 bases are a match to TRBD1. The CDR3 spans 13 residues. Germline V gene sequence: CDR1 SQVTM, CDR2 ANQGSEA. J was trimmed by 2 bases and V by 5 bases; bases with no gene match: 3. This chain's CDR3 is CSVLTGPGNTIYF. The CDR3 nucleotides read TGCAGCGTTTTGACAGGGCCTGGAAACACCATATATTTT.

This clonotype showed up many times. This rearrangement joins TRBV24-1 to TRBJ2-1, with D unresolved. This CDR3 comprises 11 residues. Trimming cost V 1 base and J 6 bases, with 0 bases left between them. Germline CDR1 reads KGHDR; CDR2 reads SFDVKD. As DNA, the CDR3 is TGTGCCACCAGTGATTTCAATGAGCAGTTCTTC. Its protein product is CATSDFNEQFF.

The chain uses TRBV27 and TRBJ1-6; D unclear. Germline-derived CDR1 and CDR2 are MNHEY and SMNVEV (reference sequence). This CDR3 region has 13 residues. Trimming cost V 3 bases and J 8 bases, with 8 bases left between them. CDR3: CASSFPGDSPLHF. DNA of the CDR3: TGTGCCAGCAGTTTTCCCGGGGATTCACCCCTCCACTTT.

This clonotype has just a few counts. The chain has TRBV19 and TRBJ2-3; 8 positions agree with TRBD2. V was clipped by 3 bases and J by 5 bases; unmatched bases: 7. The CDR3 covers 15 residues. The germline CDR1 and CDR2 sequences are LNHDA and SQIVND (reference sequence). This chain's CDR3 is CASSMRGASGDTQYF. Written as DNA, the CDR3 is TGTGCCAGTAGTATGCGGGGGGCCTCTGGAGATACGCAGTATTTT.

This clonotype came up many times. The chain employs TRBV7-2 and TRBJ2-7; the D is unclear. The V end lost 6 bases, the J end lost 6 bases, and 15 bases lay between the germline ends. The CDR3 covers 13 residues. Germline V gene lookup returns CDR1 SGHTA and CDR2 FQGNSA. CDR3 region: CASSNGVSGEQYV. CDR3 sequence (DNA): TGTGCCAGCAGTAACGGAGTCAGTGGCGAGCAGTACGTC.

The chain is built from TRBV6-2 or TRBV6-3 and TRBJ2-3; D may be TRBD2 (5 bases). V lost 4 bases and J lost 6, with 8 bases in between. Germline CDR1 is MNHEY and CDR2 is SVGEGT. The CDR3 extends over 12 amino acids. The CDR3 DNA is TGTGCCAGCAGTTCACGGAGGGATACGCAGTATTTT. Amino acid sequence: CASSSRRDTQYF.